The subject of this entry is one T cell receptor (beta chain). There is no known antigen for this receptor. Base qualities are not provided; no much larger clone lies one nucleotide away. V gives up 6 bases and J gives up 3 bases, and the segment between their germline ends measures 6 bases. CDR1 MDHEN and CDR2 SYDVKM are derived from the germline V gene. There are 11 amino acids in the CDR3, from cysteine to phenylalanine inclusive. The only DNA kept is the CDR3, 33 bases in frame from the first base. Library generation was performed with the immunoSEQ multiplex PCR assay. For the multiplex PCR, a mixture combining 60 forward primers for TCR Vbeta segments and 13 reverse primers for TCR Jbeta segments was used. A multiplex PCR assay on genomic DNA amplified the CDR3 region of rearranged TCR beta genes. Amplified TCR beta libraries were sequenced as 87-base-pair reads on the Illumina HiSeq System. From the authors' description of their analysis: A later analysis tallied 75 million to 85 million unique TCR beta chains across the 666 repertoires, and around 12 million of those chains were shared by two or more donors. Raw reads were error-corrected and collapsed into unique sequences by a nearest-neighbor algorithm in which closely related sequences were merged to remove PCR and sequencing errors. V, D and J gene segments were assigned by aligning CDR3 sequences to IMGT reference sequences. For a sequence to be retained, a match of at least six nucleotides was required to both a V gene segment and a J gene segment. A rearrangement was called productive if the CDR3 had no stop codons and remained in frame with V and J, and every other rearrangement was called non-productive. Following IMGT convention, CDR3 was defined as the stretch from the second conserved V-encoded cysteine up to the conserved J-encoded phenylalanine. The earlier analysis of some 540 of the donors excluded any sequence lacking an unambiguous match to a single V gene segment. An earlier analysis of almost 600 of the donors classified V segments as functional when productive rearrangements were above 56.7% and as segregating when the standard deviation between donors was above 5%. A statistical classification framework was built to diagnose cytomegalovirus status from the catalog of TCR beta chain sequences. V and J gene assignment, in a later analysis, came from comparing TCR nucleotide sequences with IMGT/GENE-DB human TR gene sequences. Using the TCRdist pipeline, a later analysis assigned CDR3 sequences along with most-parsimonious VDJ recombination scenarios. In a later analysis, every TCR beta chain was defined by the combination of its CDR3 amino acid sequence and its V-gene family, and reads without a unique V-gene family were dropped. To address suspected cross-contamination and a sequencing artifact, a later analysis removed a few hundred highly shared, low-generation-probability nucleotide sequences. A later analysis calculated a clonal expansion index for each public chain from normalized within-repertoire ranks of inferred template counts. A later analysis computed generation probabilities with a VDJ recombination model fitted to out-of-frame rearrangements, and checked the results against IGoR. Hypergeometric tests were used in a later analysis to score TCR-TCR, TCR-HLA and TCR-CMV co-occurrence, with a repertoire-size bias correction applied to the TCR pairs. A later analysis estimated false discovery rates by permuting HLA or CMV assignments 20 times. A later analysis grouped co-occurring TCRs with DBSCAN, adding TCRdist sequence similarity when clustering within HLA-allele-positive subsets. Repertoires with fewer than 30,000 or more than 120,000 public chains were left out of co-occurrence clustering, as were about 5 repertoires with anomalous nucleotide sharing. TCRdb mirrors the immuneACCESS table, restricted to in-frame sequences. Some clones are absent from its copies; in checked studies, under half trace to an unresolved V gene, and the reason for the others is unknown. The V and J calls and clone size are taken from that table; D and trimming were inferred from the DNA. The table for this sample lists 85,000 to 100,000 clones; 86% of them were counted only once. The ten biggest clones cover approximately 10% of the sample.

These data are taken from a study of cytomegalovirus exposure and HLA in healthy donors (dated by TCRdb to between 2016 and 2019). The study in broad terms: An earlier analysis of some 600 of the donors reported over 250 Gb of sequence data and 95 million to 140 million unique TCR beta sequences obtained from around 190 million T cells. HLA typing covered class I and class II loci at four-digit resolution. Using immunosequencing, the study profiled T cell repertoires from around 670 subjects and related those repertoires to cytomegalovirus serostatus. An earlier analysis of nearly 600 of the donors applied high-throughput TCR beta sequencing to assess whether each TCR beta V gene segment acted as functional or pseudogenic. A separate validation cohort of approximately 130 different subjects was used in addition to the approximately 700-subject first cohort. To predict cytomegalovirus infection status, the study brought together high-throughput TCR immunosequencing, statistical association of individual TCRs with disease status, and machine learning. The aim of the study was to test whether cataloging public T cell receptors could identify signatures of past pathogen exposure. Typing coverage varied by locus: roughly 620-640 donors for A, B, C, DRB1 and DQB1; approximately 520 for DQA1; over 600 for DPA1; around 490 for DPB1. Because of strong linkage in the cohort, roughly five DR-DQ haplotypes were treated as single units for association and clustering. Among a few hundred genotyped donors of the cohort, an average of roughly 240,000 unique TCR beta nucleotide sequences were sequenced per donor, roughly a sixth of them non-productive. Every repertoire in the discovery cohort had been generated on one and the same sequencing platform. Genome-wide SNP genotypes for about three fifths of the roughly 670 donors were used in a later genetic analysis, which treated that subset as a discovery cohort. A later analysis re-analyzed previously published TCR beta repertoires from approximately 670 donors and added high-resolution HLA genotyping to study TCR occurrence patterns. An early release covering about 600 HLA-typed donors comprised 250 to 350 gigabases of sequencing data and 85 million or so unique TCR sequences. Among the roughly 400 genotyped donors, under 90% belonged to the genetic ancestry cluster associated with self-reported Caucasian donors. Rather than using new phenotypic data, the later analysis identified candidate immune exposures from TCR beta sequences and from how often those sequences occurred across donors. Alongside the repertoire data, information on donor age, sex, ethnicity and CMV serostatus was compiled. On the study overall, not on this receptor specifically: The earlier analysis of almost 600 of the donors excluded approximately 17 rarely observed V segments, including chromosome 9 orphons, because counts were too low. In a later analysis, TCR association rates were found to vary across HLA loci, with the most associated TCRs seen for DRB1 alleles and the fewest for HLA-C alleles. At a false discovery rate of 0.05, a later analysis linked approximately 18,000 TCR beta sequences to specific HLA alleles. A cluster of highly shared sequence variants was judged likely to represent a technical artifact of the sequencing pipeline. For the cohort, immune exposure information was limited to CMV serostatus. Broadly in line with IMGT annotations, most TCR beta V segments showed up in productive rearrangements about 87% or about 30% of the time in an earlier analysis of roughly 590 of the donors. Because some donors lacked HLA typing at each locus, the association tests relied only on the typed subset. In a later analysis, several top co-occurrence clusters were reported to appear linked to parvovirus B19, influenza, CMV and Epstein-Barr virus. Across donors, most TCR sequences were observed very rarely, whereas some public TCRs were present in many individuals. In the study, some 180 TCR beta chains were listed as associated with cytomegalovirus. The classifier was reported to diagnose cytomegalovirus status with high specificity and sensitivity in both the original cohort and the validation cohort. A few of the identified cytomegalovirus-associated TCR beta chains were confirmed in vitro to be specific for cytomegalovirus antigens. Only TCR beta chains were sequenced in this cohort, and the absence of alpha or paired-chain data limited detectable features. A later genetic analysis associated a missense DCLRE1C variant with V-gene and J-gene trimming of TCR beta chains, and an independent cohort replicated the association. According to a later analysis, most CMV-associated TCR beta chains appeared to be HLA-restricted, and the HLA associations seemed to be driven largely by CMV exposure. Linkage disequilibrium might explain the correlated functional status among segregating V segments, but an unknown experimental factor could not be excluded. The presence/absence analyses assumed that sequencing depth was roughly uniform across donors, and that assumption may not be true. When HLA alleles, especially DR and DQ, strongly co-occurred, TCR associations were difficult to assign to individual alleles. According to a later genetic analysis, donors in an Asian-associated ancestry cluster had fewer N-insertions in productive TCRs than the roughly 700-donor mean. A further reported finding was that TCR beta sequences accurately predicted the HLA-A and HLA-B alleles for most subjects in the first cohort. The authors suggested that the approach could potentially be extended to other disease states and immunological phenotypes. Some IMGT-functional V segments, including TRBV6-2 and TRBV6-3, could not be distinguished by the 87-base-pair reads and were therefore excluded. In a later analysis, HLA-associated TCR beta chains showed more clonal expansion and lower generation probabilities than non-associated chains that were equally common.

The cohort comprised some 700 healthy bone marrow donors. All cohort members were sampled while nominally healthy, although unrecorded immune exposures were likely present. The donor was CMV seropositive and belonged to the group of 250 to 350 seropositive cohort members. A peripheral blood sample was provided by each donor, and peripheral blood mononuclear cells were used for TCR beta sequencing. Genomic DNA was extracted from the blood cell samples with the Qiagen DNeasy Blood Extraction Kit. This TCR came from a man under 40 in good health and CMV-seropositive. The rearrangement joined TRBV28 to TRBJ2-7, with a tentative D gene TRBD2 over 5 matching bases. The source material was PBMCs. The CDR3 has the sequence CASRGSYEQYF. The DNA is as follows: TGTGCCAGCAGGGGGAGCTACGAGCAGTACTTC.